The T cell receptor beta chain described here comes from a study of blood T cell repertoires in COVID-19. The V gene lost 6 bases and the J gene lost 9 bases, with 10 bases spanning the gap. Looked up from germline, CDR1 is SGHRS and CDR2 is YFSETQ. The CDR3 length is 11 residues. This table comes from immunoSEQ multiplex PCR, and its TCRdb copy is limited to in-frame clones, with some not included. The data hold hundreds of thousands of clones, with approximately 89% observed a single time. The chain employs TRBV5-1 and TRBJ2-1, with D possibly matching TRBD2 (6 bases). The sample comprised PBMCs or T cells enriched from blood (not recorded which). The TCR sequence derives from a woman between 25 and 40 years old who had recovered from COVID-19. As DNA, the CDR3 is TGCGCCAGCAAGCGGAGGGGTGAGCAGTTCTTC. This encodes CASKRRGEQFF.